Sequencing of this T cell receptor beta chain was carried out in a study of T cells in Graves' hyperthyroidism and ophthalmopathy. Study details: Before any treatment, at initial diagnosis, peripheral blood was collected. Broader study findings: Blood also held most thyroid clonotypes expanded beyond 0.001.

Using RNA transcripts as the source, TCR beta CDR3 regions were amplified. HTBI primers were the set used in a first-round RT-PCR of the TCR CDR3. In TCRdb, the multiplex PCR reads were re-called with MiXCR into one record per CDR3 protein. The table shows hundreds of thousands of distinct CDR3 sequences, with about a fifth occurring only once. This clonotype has more than one count but fewer than ten. Its antigen is not identified. Germline loops: CDR1 LGHNA, CDR2 YNFKEQ. Trimming took off 0 bases at V and 2 bases at J, with 5 bases between the two ends. The CDR3 runs 15 residues. If no ophthalmopathy progression occurred within 18 months, Graves' hyperthyroidism was stable. In making diagnoses, clinical symptoms, serum thyroxine and TRAb, thyroid ultrasound and orbital computed tomography were all used.

Sequenced: blood. The V gene is TRBV4-2, the J gene TRBJ2-6; a possible D gene is TRBD2 (5 bases). This sequence originates from a woman aged 18-35 years with Graves' hyperthyroidism. The DNA of the CDR3 is TGTGCCAGCAGCCAAGACGGGGCTGGGGCCAACGTCCTGACTTTC. Its protein is CASSQDGAGANVLTF.